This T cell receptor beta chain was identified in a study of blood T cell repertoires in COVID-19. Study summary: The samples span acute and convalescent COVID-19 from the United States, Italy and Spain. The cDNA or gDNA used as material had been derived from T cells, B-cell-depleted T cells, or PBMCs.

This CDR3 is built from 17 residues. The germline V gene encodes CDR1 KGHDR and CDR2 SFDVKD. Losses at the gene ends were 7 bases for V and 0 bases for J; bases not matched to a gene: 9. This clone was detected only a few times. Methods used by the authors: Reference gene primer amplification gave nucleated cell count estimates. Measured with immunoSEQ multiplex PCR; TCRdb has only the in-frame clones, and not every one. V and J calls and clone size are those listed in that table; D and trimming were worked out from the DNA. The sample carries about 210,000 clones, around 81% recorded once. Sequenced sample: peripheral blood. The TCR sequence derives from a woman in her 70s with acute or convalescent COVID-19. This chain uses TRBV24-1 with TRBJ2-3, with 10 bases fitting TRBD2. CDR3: CATSRRGAGGSTDTQYF. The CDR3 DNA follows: TGTGCCACCAGCCGAAGGGGAGCGGGGGGGAGCACAGATACGCAGTATTTT.